The entry that follows covers one T cell receptor beta chain sequence. What it binds is not known. Amplified TCR beta CDR3 regions came from RNA transcripts. Initially, a first-round RT-PCR of the TCR CDR3 employed the HTBI primer set. Each CDR3 protein is one row after TCRdb ran MiXCR on the multiplex PCR reads. Among approximately 630,000 distinct CDR3 sequences, around 16% were seen once, and the ten largest hold around 4%. The data belong to a study of T cells in Graves' hyperthyroidism and ophthalmopathy. Looking at the study overall: At initial diagnosis, before any treatment had begun, peripheral blood was obtained. Study findings and constraints: By a 13 V-J model, ophthalmopathy was set apart from stable hyperthyroidism. Expanded thyroid clonotypes (above 0.001) were mostly also found in blood.

There are 12 residues in the CDR3. V was pared by 3 bases and J by 2 bases, with 7 bases between. Germline-derived CDR1 and CDR2 are DFQATT and SNEGSKA (reference sequence). The sequenced material came from blood. The source is a woman aged 30 to 39 with Graves' hyperthyroidism. The chain carries TRBV20-1 and TRBJ1-1, with no clear D. The CDR3 coding sequence is TGCAGTGCTAGTCCGGATAACACTGAAGCTTTCTTT. This codes for CSASPDNTEAFF.